What follows are 5 T cell receptor beta chains derived from one specimen sequenced in a study of OX40 agonist ivuxolimab in advanced cancers. Produced via immunoSEQ multiplex PCR; TCRdb's table is partial and in-frame only. The sample records over 50,000 clones, 82% being singletons. This sample comprised CD4+ or CD8+ T cells sorted from blood, obtained in a trial of the OX40 agonist ivuxolimab. The receptors derive from an adult with an advanced solid tumor such as melanoma, head and neck, liver or kidney cancer.

The rearrangement uses TRBV10-3 and TRBJ2-3; TRBD1 matches at 11 bases. Germline V lookup: CDR1 ENHRY, CDR2 SYGVKD. The J segment lost 6 bases and the V segment lost 7 bases, leaving 3 bases of the junction unmatched. The CDR3 runs 13 residues. CDR3 protein: CAIMGQGGDTQYF. CDR3 in DNA: TGTGCCATCATGGGACAGGGGGGGGATACGCAGTATTTT.

The chain couples TRBV27 to TRBJ2-2; D is uncertain. CDR1 and CDR2 from the germline V gene are MNHEY and SMNVEV (reference sequence). The CDR3 runs to 13 residues. V was cut by 9 bases and J by 3 bases, with 11 bases left in between. The CDR3 nucleotides are TGTGCCAGTGGGGTCCACTACACCGGGGAGCTGTTTTTT. As protein: CASGVHYTGELFF.

The CDR3: CASSLRSGEAETQYF. CDR3 coding DNA: TGCGCCAGCAGCTTGCGAAGCGGGGAGGCGGAGACCCAGTACTTC. The chain couples TRBV5-1 to TRBJ2-5; TRBD2 matches at 7 bases. CDR1 SGHRS and CDR2 YFSETQ come from the germline V gene. The CDR3 loop spans 15 amino acids. The V and J ends lost 1 base and 5 bases, in that order; junction bases with no gene match: 8.

The J gene is TRBJ1-1, the V gene TRBV6-6; D unresolved. This CDR3 comprises 14 residues. CDR1 is MNHNY, CDR2 SVGAGI, per germline (reference sequence). V was pared by 10 bases and J by 0 bases, with 15 bases between. In DNA form, the CDR3 reads TGTGCCACCGGAAACAGTCACATGAACACTGAAGCTTTCTTT. Its translation is CATGNSHMNTEAFF.

The chain employs TRBV10-3 and TRBJ1-1, with unresolved D. This CDR3 is built from 13 residues. CDR1 is ENHRY, CDR2 SYGVKD, per germline. Trimming stripped 6 bases from V and 1 base from J, with 9 bases between. The CDR3 bases are TGTGCCATCAGCACAGCCCGGAACACTGAAGCTTTCTTT. Translating it yields CAISTARNTEAFF.